Following are 13 T cell receptor beta chains from one sample sequenced in a study of T cell responses to AZD1222 COVID-19 vaccine (dated by TCRdb to the early 2020s). What the time point label conveys for this sample: about 28 days (+/-7) after the second vaccine dose. The library was generated by the immunoSEQ multiplex PCR assay. The clones in this table, taken by TCRdb from immuneACCESS, are in-frame only. Not every clone is retained; where verified, under half of the shortfall comes from an unresolved V gene, and the cause of the rest is unknown. The sample includes about 150,000 clones, with 90% observed a single time. The ten largest clones take up approximately 6.3% of the sample. Sequenced material: peripheral blood, taken 28 days after the second AZD1222 dose. Source of these receptors: an adult who received the AZD1222 COVID-19 vaccine.

CDR3: CASKLRGDPLSGANVLTF. CDR3 in DNA: TGCGCCAGCAAGCTAAGGGGCGATCCCCTCTCTGGGGCCAACGTCCTGACTTTC. The genes are TRBV5-1 and TRBJ2-6; D possibly corresponds to TRBD1 (5 bases). This CDR3 has 18 residues. The ends were cut back, 6 bases at V and 0 bases at J, with 19 bases in the middle. The germline V gene encodes CDR1 SGHRS and CDR2 YFSETQ.

The chain combines TRBV18 with TRBJ2-2, with D perhaps TRBD1 (6 bases). V was cut by 0 bases and J by 4 bases, with 6 bases left in between. Germline lookup yields CDR1 KGHSH and CDR2 LQKENI. The CDR3 loop spans 14 amino acids. CDR3 bases: TGTGCCAGCTCACCACCGACAGGCACCGGGGAGCTGTTTTTT. Translated, it gives CASSPPTGTGELFF.

J is TRBJ2-7 and V is TRBV21-1; TRBD2 was called by the table and not checked on the DNA. TRBV21-1 is a documented pseudogene. The CDR3 consists of 15 residues. In DNA form, the CDR3 reads TGTGCCAGCAGCAAAGGACTAGCGGAGAAGTACGAGCAGTACTTC. Protein product: CASSKGLAEKYEQYF.

This chain uses TRBV7-9 with TRBJ2-7; D assignment may be TRBD1 or TRBD2 (6 bases each). The CDR3 consists of 15 residues. Germline V gene data show CDR1 as SEHNR and CDR2 as FQNEAQ (reference sequence). Trimming took off 5 bases at V and 7 bases at J, with 21 bases between the two ends. CDR3 nucleotide sequence: TGTGCCAGCAGCCGTTCTGGGGGGCGGGGACCTGAGCAGTACTTC. Translated: CASSRSGGRGPEQYF.

The chain carries TRBV27 and TRBJ2-6; the D gene is possibly TRBD2 (7 bases). The CDR3 contains 15 residues. Per the germline V gene, CDR1 is MNHEY and CDR2 is SMNVEV (reference sequence). Trimming shortened V by 4 bases and J by 5 bases, and 12 bases separated the two germline ends. CDR3: CASSSAGARANVLTF. The DNA of the CDR3 is TGTGCCAGCAGTTCTGCGGGGGCCAGGGCCAACGTCCTGACTTTC.

The rearrangement joins TRBV27 to TRBJ2-2; D possibly corresponds to TRBD1 (5 bases). Per germline, CDR1 MNHEY and CDR2 SMNVEV (reference sequence). This CDR3 is 14 amino acids long. The ends were cut back, 3 bases at V and 6 bases at J, with 11 bases in the middle. The CDR3 nucleotides read TGTGCCAGCAGTTTCCAGGGTCTCCCCGGGGAGCTGTTTTTT. This translates into CASSFQGLPGELFF.

The CDR3 nucleotides read TGTGCCAGCAGCTTAGGGACAGGGCCCGGAACCCAGTACTTC. Translating it yields CASSLGTGPGTQYF. V gene TRBV7-9 combines with J gene TRBJ2-5, with 8 bases lining up with TRBD1. Per the germline V gene, CDR1 is SEHNR and CDR2 is FQNEAQ (reference sequence). The CDR3 extends over 14 amino acids. V was clipped by 1 base and J by 8 bases; unmatched bases: 6. Filled out from reference TRBV7-9 and TRBJ2-5, the complete variable domain reads DTGVSQNPRHKITKRGQNVTFRCDPISEHNRLYWYRQTLGQGPEFLTYFQNEAQLEKSRLLSDRFSAERPKGSFSTLEIQRTEQGDSAMYLCASSLGTGPGTQYFGPGTRLLVL.

This chain uses TRBV9 with TRBJ1-6, with TRBD1 as a possible D gene (5 bases). V lost 3 bases to trimming and J lost 6 bases, with 16 bases between them. The CDR3 length is 16 residues. CDR1 is SGDLS, CDR2 YYNGEE, per germline. The CDR3 here is CASSAEHGASNSPLHF. The DNA of the CDR3 is TGTGCCAGCAGCGCAGAGCACGGGGCTTCTAATTCACCCCTCCACTTT.

This chain uses TRBV28 with TRBJ1-1; D might be TRBD1 (5 bases). This CDR3 has 11 residues. V dropped 2 bases and J dropped 10 bases, with 8 bases sitting between them. Germline CDR1 is MDHEN and CDR2 is SYDVKM. The CDR3 loop reads CASSLGRAAFF. The CDR3 DNA reads as TGTGCCAGCAGTTTAGGCAGGGCAGCTTTCTTT.

This chain links TRBV27 with TRBJ2-1, with D unclear. Germline V gene lookup returns CDR1 MNHEY and CDR2 SMNVEV (reference sequence). V shed 3 bases and J shed 3 bases, with 12 bases lying between them. This CDR3 spans 15 amino acids. CDR3 amino acids: CASSFAARNYNEQFF. For the CDR3, the DNA is TGTGCCAGCAGTTTCGCGGCGCGGAACTACAATGAGCAGTTCTTC.

In this sample, this clone turned up once. The rearrangement uses TRBV4-1 and TRBJ2-7; D is unclear. The CDR3 has 16 residues. Germline CDR1 MGHRA, CDR2 YSYEKL. Trimming shortened V by 0 bases and J by 7 bases, and 19 bases separated the two germline ends. The CDR3 sequence: CASSQDTDGPSEEQYF. CDR3 in DNA: TGCGCCAGCAGCCAAGATACCGACGGACCCTCGGAAGAGCAGTACTTC.

The rearrangement joins TRBV12-5 to TRBJ1-6; perhaps TRBD1 as D (5 bases). CDR3 size: 15 residues. Germline values: CDR1 LGHNT, CDR2 FRNRAP. Trimming cost V 6 bases and J 7 bases, with 16 bases left between them. CDR3 loop: CASGTDSGRNSPLHF. The CDR3 bases are TGTGCTAGTGGGACTGACAGTGGGCGCAATTCACCCCTCCACTTT.

The chain carries TRBV28 and TRBJ2-3; 10 bases fit TRBD2. V shed 7 bases and J 6 bases; nucleotides not matched to a gene: 7. The CDR3 has 14 amino acids. Looked up from germline, CDR1 is MDHEN and CDR2 is SYDVKM. The CDR3 reads CASTPSGRFDTQYF. CDR3 bases: TGTGCCAGCACCCCTAGCGGGAGATTCGATACGCAGTATTTT.